Listed below are T cell receptor beta chains from one sample, sequenced in a study of shared clonotypes between healthy human individuals. The method was immunoSEQ multiplex PCR; TCRdb's version includes in-frame clones alone and lacks a portion of them. The data hold 1.4 million or so clones, with roughly 98.5% observed a single time. The sequenced sample was naive CD4+ T cells sorted from blood. The receptors stem from a man aged 30 to 45 in good health. Each CDR3 is given with its conserved first and last residue. A D gene is named only where the DNA matches it firmly. Only some rows state a clone size, as once, few, many or a class for expanded clones.

d_gene	abundance	v_gene	j_gene	CDR3nt	CDR3aa
-	few	TRBV5-6	TRBJ2-2	TGTGCCAGCAGCTACGGGACCACCGGGGAGCTGTTTTTT	CASSYGTTGELFF
TRBD2	-	TRBV7-8	TRBJ2-7	TGTGCCAGCAGCTGGAAGCGGGAGTCTAGCGAGCAGTACTTC	CASSWKRESSEQYF
TRBD2	-	TRBV27	TRBJ2-1	TGTGCCAGTTCTGGGACTAGCGGGGCCGCCTACAATGAGCAGTTCTTC	CASSGTSGAAYNEQFF
TRBD1	-	TRBV19	TRBJ1-2	TGTGCCAGTAGTTCACACAGGGGAGGGAACTATGGCTACACCTTC	CASSSHRGGNYGYTF
-	-	TRBV7-2	TRBJ2-3	TGTGCCAGCAGCTTAGACATCACAGATACGCAGTATTTT	CASSLDITDTQYF
-	once	TRBV27	TRBJ1-1	TGTGCCAGCAGTTTATCGGGGGGGGCTGAAGCTTTCTTT	CASSLSGGAEAFF
-	-	TRBV11-2	TRBJ2-7	TGTGCCAGCAGCTTACCGCAGGGTACCTACGAGCAGTACTTC	CASSLPQGTYEQYF
TRBD2	-	TRBV5-1	TRBJ2-1	TGCGCCAGCAGCTTGCACGGACTAGCAGGTACTGAGCAGTTCTTC	CASSLHGLAGTEQFF
-	-	TRBV5-1	TRBJ1-2	TGCGCCAGCAGCTTGGGGGACACCCCTAACTATGGCTACACCTTC	CASSLGDTPNYGYTF
-	-	TRBV5-1	TRBJ2-5	TGCGCCAGCAGCCCGCTATTAGGGGGGCAAGAGACCCAGTACTTC	CASSPLLGGQETQYF
TRBD1	-	TRBV10-3	TRBJ2-7	TGTGCCATCAGTTGGGACAGGGGTTCCTACGAGCAGTACTTC	CAISWDRGSYEQYF
-	once	TRBV30	TRBJ2-3	TGTGCCTGGAGTGTAAGACGAGGAGATACGCAGTATTTT	CAWSVRRGDTQYF
TRBD2	-	TRBV11-2	TRBJ2-5	TGTGCCAGCAGCGGCCGGACTAGCGGGAGGGAGACCCAGTACTTC	CASSGRTSGRETQYF
-	-	TRBV7-2	TRBJ2-3	TGTGCCAGCAGTCACCTTGGGGAGGAAGACACAGATACGCAGTATTTT	CASSHLGEEDTDTQYF
TRBD2	once	TRBV7-2	TRBJ2-3	TGTGCCAGCAGCGATCGACTAGCCACAGATACGCAGTATTTT	CASSDRLATDTQYF
-	-	TRBV9	TRBJ1-1	TGTGCCAGCAGCGAAGGGGACATGAACACTGAAGCTTTCTTT	CASSEGDMNTEAFF
-	-	TRBV11-2	TRBJ1-3	TGTGCCAGCAGCGCGACAGGACCCGGAAACACCATATATTTT	CASSATGPGNTIYF
-	-	TRBV7-2	TRBJ2-2	TGTGCCAGCAGCCAACCTAATCCGACTAGTTTTCGATCCGGGGAGCTGTTTTTT	CASSQPNPTSFRSGELFF
-	-	TRBV5-6	TRBJ2-3	TGTGCCAGCAGCTTGCTCCAGCGAAGCACAGATACGCAGTATTTT	CASSLLQRSTDTQYF
-	-	TRBV7-6	TRBJ2-7	TGTGCCAGCAGCTCCGGACCAGACGAGCAGTACTTC	CASSSGPDEQYF
-	-	TRBV5-6	TRBJ2-3	TGTGCCAGCAGCTTGTGGGGGACCTCAGATACGCAGTATTTT	CASSLWGTSDTQYF
-	-	TRBV7-2	TRBJ2-4	TGTGCCAGCAGCTTAGGGGCCGTGGAGGTAGCCAAAAACATTCAGTACTTC	CASSLGAVEVAKNIQYF
-	-	TRBV15	TRBJ2-2	TGTGCCACCAGCAGAGATCTTGGCGGGGTGGGCGGGGAGCTGTTTTTT	CATSRDLGGVGGELFF
TRBD1	-	TRBV19	TRBJ1-1	TGTGCCAGTGGACTGGGACAGGGTCAGGCTTTCTTT	CASGLGQGQAFF
-	-	TRBV19	TRBJ2-2	TGTGCCAGTAGTAAGAACAGTGACACCGGGGAGCTGTTTTTT	CASSKNSDTGELFF
-	-	TRBV30	TRBJ2-5	TGTGCCTGGGACACAGGAGCACCATACTTC	CAWDTGAPYF
-	-	TRBV15	TRBJ1-4	TGTGCCACCAGCAGAGTTCGAGGGTTGGTTGAAAAACTGTTTTTT	CATSRVRGLVEKLFF
TRBD1	-	TRBV5-1	TRBJ2-1	TGCGCCAGCAGCTTGGACCCGTCTCGTAAGAGACAGGGAGTGGTCAATGAGCAGTTCTTC	CASSLDPSRKRQGVVNEQFF
-	-	TRBV16	TRBJ2-1	TGTGCCAGCAGCCAATCGGCTAGCTCCTACAATGAGCAGTTCTTC	CASSQSASSYNEQFF
-	-	TRBV9	TRBJ2-2	TGTGCCAGCAGCGTAGCTACAGCGGGCGGGGAGCTGTTTTTT	CASSVATAGGELFF
TRBD2	-	TRBV5-1	TRBJ2-3	TGCGCCAGCAGCTTGCCCCTAGCGGGAGGCCGGGGCACAGATACGCAGTATTTT	CASSLPLAGGRGTDTQYF
TRBD2	-	TRBV19	TRBJ2-3	TGTGCCAGTAGTATCCCCTTCGCGGGAGGGGTTAGCACAGATACGCAGTATTTT	CASSIPFAGGVSTDTQYF
-	-	TRBV20-1	TRBJ1-4	TGCAGTGCCGCGGAGGAAAAACTGTTTTTT	CSAAEEKLFF
-	-	TRBV6-5	TRBJ2-1	TGTGCCAGCAGTTACTCGGAAGTAGGAGATGAGCAGTTCTTC	CASSYSEVGDEQFF
-	-	TRBV5-4	TRBJ2-5	TGTGCCAGCAGCCCAAACCCGGACCGCTTAGGGGAGACCCAGTACTTC	CASSPNPDRLGETQYF
-	-	TRBV5-1	TRBJ2-3	TGCGCCAGCAGCTTGGACGGGTACACAGATACGCAGTATTTT	CASSLDGYTDTQYF
-	-	TRBV19	TRBJ1-2	TGTGCCAGTAGCCAAACAGGGAACTATGGCTACACCTTC	CASSQTGNYGYTF
TRBD2	-	TRBV5-1	TRBJ2-1	TGCGCCAGCAGCTTGGCCCTAGCGGGAGCTGGCTACAATGAGCAGTTCTTC	CASSLALAGAGYNEQFF
TRBD1	-	TRBV6-5	TRBJ2-7	TGTGCCAGCAGTTCACAGGGGAGTTTTGCCTACGAGCAGTACTTC	CASSSQGSFAYEQYF
-	-	TRBV29-1	TRBJ1-2	TGCAGCGTCGGGGCAGGCAACTATGGCTACACCTTC	CSVGAGNYGYTF
TRBD1	-	TRBV13	TRBJ1-1	TGTGCCAGCAGCTTAGGGGGACAGGGTCTTCTCGGCACTGAAGCTTTCTTT	CASSLGGQGLLGTEAFF
-	-	TRBV27	TRBJ1-2	TGTGCCAGCAGTATGGCGTGGCAGGGTGGAAGGGCTAACTATGGCTACACCTTC	CASSMAWQGGRANYGYTF
TRBD2	-	TRBV5-4	TRBJ2-7	TGTGCCAGCAGTACCGGGACTAGCGGCTCCTACGAGCAGTACTTC	CASSTGTSGSYEQYF
TRBD2	-	TRBV28	TRBJ2-1	TGTGCCAGCAGTTTCTATAGCGGGAGTCAGCATGAGCAGTTCTTC	CASSFYSGSQHEQFF
-	-	TRBV5-4	TRBJ2-3	TGTGCCAGCAGTTCCCGAGCGGATACGCAGTATTTT	CASSSRADTQYF
TRBD2	-	TRBV28	TRBJ2-1	TGTGCCAGCAGCAACCTGGGACTAGCGGGAGATAGTTACAATGAGCAGTTCTTC	CASSNLGLAGDSYNEQFF
-	-	TRBV28	TRBJ1-1	TGTGCCAGCAGTCCCCCGGCAGTCGGCACTGAAGCTTTCTTT	CASSPPAVGTEAFF